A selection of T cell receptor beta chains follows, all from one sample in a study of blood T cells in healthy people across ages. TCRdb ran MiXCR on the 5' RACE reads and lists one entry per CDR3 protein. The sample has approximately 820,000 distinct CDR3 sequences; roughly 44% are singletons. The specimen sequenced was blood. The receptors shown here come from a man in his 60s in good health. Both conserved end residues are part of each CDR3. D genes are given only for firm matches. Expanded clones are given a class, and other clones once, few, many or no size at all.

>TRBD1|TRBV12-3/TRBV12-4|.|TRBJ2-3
TGTGCCAGCAGCCAAATACAGGGGAGAGGGGCAGATACGCAGTATTTT
CASSQIQGRGADTQYF
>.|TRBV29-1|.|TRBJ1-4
TGCAGCGTTAGTGGGGTCCTTAATGAAAAACTGTTTTTT
CSVSGVLNEKLFF
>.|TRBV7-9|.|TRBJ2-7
TGTGCCAGCAGCTTAGCGCAGGGGTTGACTTACGAGCAGTACTTC
CASSLAQGLTYEQYF
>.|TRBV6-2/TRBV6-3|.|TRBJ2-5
TGTGCCAGCAGACCCGGACTATCCCAAGAGACCCAGTACTTC
CASRPGLSQETQYF
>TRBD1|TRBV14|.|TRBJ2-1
TGTGCCAGCAGCGTCAGGGGGCTGGATGAGCAGTTCTTC
CASSVRGLDEQFF
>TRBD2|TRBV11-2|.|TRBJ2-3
TGTGCCAGCAGCTCCCGAGCGGGGCCCCGCACAGATACGCAGTATTTT
CASSSRAGPRTDTQYF
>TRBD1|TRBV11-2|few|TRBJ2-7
TGTGCCAGCAGCTTAGGACAGGGGTATTTTTTCGAGCAGTACTTC
CASSLGQGYFFEQYF
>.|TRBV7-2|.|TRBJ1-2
TGTGCCAGCAGCCACGGACAGTGGTCGGGGTATGGCTACACCTTC
CASSHGQWSGYGYTF
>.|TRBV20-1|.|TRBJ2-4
TGCAGTGGCGGCGAGGGGAACATTCAGTACTTC
CSGGEGNIQYF
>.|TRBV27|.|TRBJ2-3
TGTGCCAGCAGGGGGGGTACGCAGTATTTT
CASRGGTQYF
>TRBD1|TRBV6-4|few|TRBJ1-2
TGTGCCAGCAGTGACGGCTGGACAGGGCACGGCTACACCTTC
CASSDGWTGHGYTF
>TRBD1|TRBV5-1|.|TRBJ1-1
TGCGCCAGCAGCTTGGGGGACAGGGCGACTGAAGCTTTCTTT
CASSLGDRATEAFF
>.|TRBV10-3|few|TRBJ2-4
TGTGCCATCAGTGAGTCAGGTGGGATTGACATTCAGTACTTC
CAISESGGIDIQYF
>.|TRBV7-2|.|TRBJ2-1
TGTGCCAGCAGCGCCGGGTTTTCTACACGGGCCTACGAGCAGTTCTTC
CASSAGFSTRAYEQFF
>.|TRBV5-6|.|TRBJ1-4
TGTGCCAGCAGCTTGGTGCCGGGGGCCAATAATGAAAAACTGTTTTTT
CASSLVPGANNEKLFF
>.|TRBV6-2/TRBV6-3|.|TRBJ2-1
TGTGCCAGCACCCAGACCTTTTTCAATGAGCAGTTCTTC
CASTQTFFNEQFF
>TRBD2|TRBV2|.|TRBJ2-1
TGTGCCAGCAACTTAAAAGGGCGGGGGGGCTTTGAGCAGTTCTTC
CASNLKGRGGFEQFF
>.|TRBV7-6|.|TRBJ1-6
TGTGCCAGCAGCGCCGCTGGGAATTCACCCCTCCACTTT
CASSAAGNSPLHF
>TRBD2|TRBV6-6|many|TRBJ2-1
TGTGCCAGCAGAATAGCGGGGGGGCCGATTCACGATGAGCAGTTCTTC
CASRIAGGPIHDEQFF
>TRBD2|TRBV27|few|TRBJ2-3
TGTGCCAGCAGAAGACTAGCGGGGGGGTCAACAGATACGCAGTATTTT
CASRRLAGGSTDTQYF
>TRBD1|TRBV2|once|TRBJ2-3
TGTGCCAGCTGCCGGGACAGTAGCACAGATACGCAGTATTTT
CASCRDSSTDTQYF
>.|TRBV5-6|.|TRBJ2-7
TGTGCCAGCAGCTCTGACCATATGCGGGACGGACCATACGAGCAGTACTTC
CASSSDHMRDGPYEQYF
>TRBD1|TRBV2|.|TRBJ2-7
TGTGCCAGCACCGTAGGACAGGGAACCTACGAGCAGTACTTC
CASTVGQGTYEQYF
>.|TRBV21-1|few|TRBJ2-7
TGTGCCAGCAGCAACCAGGGACAGGGGTCGTACGAGCAGTACTTC
CASSNQGQGSYEQYF
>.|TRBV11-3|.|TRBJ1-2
TGTGCCAGCAGTGTAGCTAACTATGGCTACACCTTC
CASSVANYGYTF
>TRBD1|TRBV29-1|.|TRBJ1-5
TGCAGCATTGGACAGGGGCCAAATCAGCCCCAGCATTTT
CSIGQGPNQPQHF
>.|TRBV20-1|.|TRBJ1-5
TGCAGTGCCTCAGATCCAGGGTTCAATCAGCCCCAGCATTTT
CSASDPGFNQPQHF
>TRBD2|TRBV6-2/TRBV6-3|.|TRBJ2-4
TGTGCCAGCACTCACGGACTAGCGGGGGGCCAAAACATTCAGTACTTC
CASTHGLAGGQNIQYF
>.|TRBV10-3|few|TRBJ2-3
TGTGCCATCAGTGCTCGGGCTTCTAGCACAGATACGCAGTATTTT
CAISARASSTDTQYF
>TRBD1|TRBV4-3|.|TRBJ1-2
TGCGCCGGCAGCTTACAAGGGGACAGCACAAACTATGGCTACACCTTC
CAGSLQGDSTNYGYTF
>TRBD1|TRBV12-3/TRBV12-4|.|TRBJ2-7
TGTGCCAGCAGTTTAGCTGAGGACAGGGCCGAGCAGTACTTC
CASSLAEDRAEQYF
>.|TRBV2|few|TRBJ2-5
TGTGCCAGCAGTGACATGACAGTTCAAGAGACCCAGTACTTC
CASSDMTVQETQYF
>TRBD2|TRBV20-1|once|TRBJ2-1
TGCAGTGCTAGACGCGCTAGCGGGGGAGTATCGCACTTATACAATGAGCAGTTCTTC
CSARRASGGVSHLYNEQFF
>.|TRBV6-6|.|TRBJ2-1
TGTGCCAGCTGCCGTGATGGTCCGAATGAGCAGTTCTTC
CASCRDGPNEQFF
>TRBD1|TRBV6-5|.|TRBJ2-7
TGTGCCAGCAGGTCCCGGGGACAGGGGAAGCTCTACGAGCAGTACTTC
CASRSRGQGKLYEQYF
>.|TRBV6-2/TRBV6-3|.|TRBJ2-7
TGTGCCAGCAGTAATCCGGTGACAGGTTCCTACGAGCAGTACTTC
CASSNPVTGSYEQYF
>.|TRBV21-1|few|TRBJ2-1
TGTGCCAGCAGCAAAAGGGGGCGCGGGGGTGAGCAGTTCTTC
CASSKRGRGGEQFF
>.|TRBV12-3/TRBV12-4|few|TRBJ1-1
TGTGCCAGCAACACCCGGAAGACTGAAGCTTTCTTT
CASNTRKTEAFF
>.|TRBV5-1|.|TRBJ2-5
TGCGCCAGCAGAGAAGGCATGGCCATCCAAGAGACCCAGTACTTC
CASREGMAIQETQYF
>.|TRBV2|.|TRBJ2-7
TGTGCCAGCAGTGAGGGAGACCCTTCCTACGAGCAGTACTTC
CASSEGDPSYEQYF
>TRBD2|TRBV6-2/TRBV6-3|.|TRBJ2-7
TGTGCCAGCAGTTACTATGCTAGCGGGACCTCCTACGAGCAGTACTTC
CASSYYASGTSYEQYF
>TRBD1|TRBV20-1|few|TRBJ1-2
TGCAGTGCTAGACCGACAGGGGGATATGGCTACACCTTC
CSARPTGGYGYTF
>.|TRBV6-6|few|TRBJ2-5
TGTGCCAGCAGTTACCTTACCCAAGAGACCCAGTACTTC
CASSYLTQETQYF
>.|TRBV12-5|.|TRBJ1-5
TGTGCTAGTGGTGCCGGGGACATCAATCAGCCCCAGCATTTT
CASGAGDINQPQHF
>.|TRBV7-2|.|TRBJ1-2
TGTGCCAGCAGCTTAACCCCGGGGGGAAACCTCAACTATGGCTACACCTTC
CASSLTPGGNLNYGYTF
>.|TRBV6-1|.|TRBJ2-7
TGTGCCAGCAGTGAAGCCTGGACAGAGTCCTACGAGCAGTACTTC
CASSEAWTESYEQYF
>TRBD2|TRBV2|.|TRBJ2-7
TGTGCCAGCAGTGAACCGCCCAGGGGCAGCGGGGGGGCTGAGCAGTACTTC
CASSEPPRGSGGAEQYF
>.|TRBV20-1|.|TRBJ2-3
TGCAGTGCTTCGACAGTGGGGAGCACAGATACGCAGTATTTT
CSASTVGSTDTQYF
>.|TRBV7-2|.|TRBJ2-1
TGTGCCAGCAGCTCACCGACAGGACACAATGAGCAGTTCTTC
CASSSPTGHNEQFF
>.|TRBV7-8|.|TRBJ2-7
TGTGCCAGCAGCCCCCTCCCGCTAATATCGACCTACGAGCAGTACTTC
CASSPLPLISTYEQYF
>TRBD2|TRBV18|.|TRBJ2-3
TGTGCCAGCTCAGTAGCGGGGACCACAGATACGCAGTATTTT
CASSVAGTTDTQYF
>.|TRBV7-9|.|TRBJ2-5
TGTGCCAGCAGCCCCCGCTTCCCGCCGGGACATAGCGAAGAGACCCAGTACTTC
CASSPRFPPGHSEETQYF
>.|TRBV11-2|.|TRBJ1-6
TGTGCCAGCAGCTTATATTTCGGCAGCTTCCCCCTCCACTTT
CASSLYFGSFPLHF
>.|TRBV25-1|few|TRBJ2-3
TGTGCCAGCAGTGCTGACGAGCCCACAGATACGCAGTATTTT
CASSADEPTDTQYF
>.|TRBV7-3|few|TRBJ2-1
TGTGCCAGCAGCTTAGGAGCTAACTCTGATGAGCAGTTCTTC
CASSLGANSDEQFF